This is a list of T cell receptor beta chains from one sample in a study of blood T cells in healthy people across ages. TCRdb used MiXCR to reprocess the 5' RACE reads, holding one entry per CDR3 protein. The repertoire holds hundreds of thousands of distinct CDR3 sequences, with roughly three fifths as singletons. Sequenced sample: blood. Every receptor here comes from a man in his forties in good health. CDR3s include the opening cysteine and the closing phenylalanine or tryptophan. A D gene is named only where the DNA matches it firmly. Clone size appears in some rows only: once, few, many, or a class for an expanded clone.

D gene,J gene,V gene,clone size,CDR3 DNA,CDR3 protein
TRBD1,TRBJ1-1,TRBV29-1,-,TGCAGCGTTGGAGGGCAGGGGGGTACCACTGAAGCTTTCTTT,CSVGGQGGTTEAFF
-,TRBJ1-4,TRBV2,-,TGTGCCAGCAGTGTTCGCAGGGTAACAACTAATGAAAAACTGTTTTTT,CASSVRRVTTNEKLFF
-,TRBJ2-5,TRBV4-1,few,TGCGCCAGCAGCCAATTGGTAGGGAATGGAGAGACCCAGTACTTC,CASSQLVGNGETQYF
-,TRBJ1-5,TRBV10-3,-,TGTGCCATCAGTGAGTCGCTCTCGAATCAGCCCCAGCATTTT,CAISESLSNQPQHF
-,TRBJ2-3,TRBV12-3/TRBV12-4,few,TGTGCCAGCCAAGTGGGGGATACGCAGTATTTT,CASQVGDTQYF
TRBD2,TRBJ2-4,TRBV27,-,TGTGCCAGCAGCAAGATAGCGGGAGAAGCACAGTACTTC,CASSKIAGEAQYF
-,TRBJ1-1,TRBV3-1,once,TGTGCCAGCAGCTATACGGCGGATCTCTCCACTAAAGCTTTCTTT,CASSYTADLSTKAFF
-,TRBJ1-3,TRBV9,-,TGTGCCAGCAGCGCGACAGTCGACTCTGGAAACACCATATATTTT,CASSATVDSGNTIYF
-,TRBJ1-2,TRBV20-1,-,TGCAGTGCTAGCGGCGCGAACTATGGCTACACCTTC,CSASGANYGYTF
TRBD1,TRBJ2-3,TRBV7-3,few,TGTGCCAGCACCCCCGCAGGGGGAGTTGCAGATACGCAGTATTTT,CASTPAGGVADTQYF
TRBD1,TRBJ1-6,TRBV6-2/TRBV6-3,few,TGTGCCAGCAGACCGAGGACAGGAAGAAATTCACCCCTCCACTTT,CASRPRTGRNSPLHF
TRBD2,TRBJ2-3,TRBV12-3/TRBV12-4,-,TGTGCCAGCACCCCGGGCGGCGGGAGCCGCACAGATACGCAGTATTTT,CASTPGGGSRTDTQYF
-,TRBJ2-5,TRBV12-3/TRBV12-4,-,TGTGCCAGCAGTTTCGGGGGCAGCGGGGAGATCCAGTACTTC,CASSFGGSGEIQYF
TRBD2,TRBJ2-3,TRBV27,few,TGTGCCAGCAGTTTAGGCGGGAGAGGCGCAGATACGCAGTATTTT,CASSLGGRGADTQYF
TRBD1,TRBJ1-6,TRBV10-3,-,TGTGCCATCAGTGAGTTAGGGGGCGCCGATAATTCACCCCTCCACTTT,CAISELGGADNSPLHF
TRBD2,TRBJ2-4,TRBV4-2,-,TGTGCCAGCAGCCAAGAACGGACTAGCGGGAGGGCCGTGATGTGGGAGCAGTACTTC,CASSQERTSGRAVMWEQYF
TRBD2,TRBJ2-1,TRBV7-2,few,TGTGCCAGCAGCTTGACTAGCGGGAGATTCAATGAGCAGTTCTTC,CASSLTSGRFNEQFF
-,TRBJ2-4,TRBV28,-,TGTGCCAGCAGCCTACAGGGATACATTCAGTACTTC,CASSLQGYIQYF
-,TRBJ2-7,TRBV20-1,few,TGCAGTGCTAGAGCCACCTCGGCAGGGGACATGAACGAGCAGTACTTC,CSARATSAGDMNEQYF
-,TRBJ1-4,TRBV27,-,TGTGCCAGCAGCCGTGGTGGTAATGAAAAACTGTTTTTT,CASSRGGNEKLFF
-,TRBJ2-7,TRBV6-5,-,TGTGCCAGCGGCCGTATGGGGCAGGCTGGGACCTACGAGCAGTACTTC,CASGRMGQAGTYEQYF
-,TRBJ2-7,TRBV6-5,-,TGTGCCAGCAGTTACGGGAGTGGCGAGCAGTACTTC,CASSYGSGEQYF
TRBD2,TRBJ2-1,TRBV27,-,TGTGCCAGCAGTCCCACGACTAGCGGGGATCATTGGCAGTTCTTC,CASSPTTSGDHWQFF
-,TRBJ2-5,TRBV28,-,TGTGCCAGCAGGGGGTCCTTGCGGGAGACCCAGTACTTC,CASRGSLRETQYF